This T cell receptor beta chain was found in a study of shared clonotypes between healthy human individuals. Study details: For every donor, three CD4 naive, three CD4 memory, two CD8 naive and one CD8 memory plates were used.

V lost 1 base to trimming and J lost 3 bases; unmatched junction nucleotides: 5. Germline CDR1 and CDR2: SEHNR and FQNEAQ (reference sequence). CDR3 length: 16 residues. Authors' methods: Without quality scores, immunoSEQ junctional reads could not be filtered like full-length reads. Profiled with immunoSEQ multiplex PCR; TCRdb holds only in-frame clones, not every one. V and J calls and clone size are copied from that table; D and trimming were computed from the DNA. The table shows around 1.4 million clones, with roughly 98.5% occurring only once. This chain joins TRBV7-9 and TRBJ1-1; TRBD1 matches 10 bases. This receptor was obtained from a man in his thirties or forties in good health. The sample was naive CD4+ T cells sorted from blood. Specified subset: CD45RA+ positively selected. The CDR3 loop is CASSLEMDRGDTEAFF. In DNA form, the CDR3 reads TGTGCCAGCAGCTTAGAAATGGACAGGGGGGACACTGAAGCTTTCTTT.